A single sample gave rise to the 4 T cell receptor beta chains below, sequenced in a study of cytotoxic CD8 clonotypes in ibrutinib-treated CLL. The data were produced by immunoSEQ multiplex PCR, yet TCRdb's version contains in-frame clones alone and is incomplete. The repertoire holds fewer than 400,000 clones, with 60% to 80% as singletons. The starting material was PBMCs, obtained after 36 months of ibrutinib treatment. The receptors stem from a human donor with chronic lymphocytic leukemia.

This clone showed up just once. The chain recombines TRBV28 with TRBJ1-5; D is unresolved. Trimming stripped 3 bases from V and 0 bases from J, with 6 bases between. The CDR3 is 14 residues long. Germline CDR1 and CDR2: MDHEN and SYDVKM. DNA of the CDR3: TGTGCCAGCAGTTTCGAGTATAGCAATCAGCCCCAGCATTTT. Encoded protein: CASSFEYSNQPQHF.

V and J are TRBV7-2 and TRBJ2-1; D gene uncertain. Per germline, CDR1 SGHTA and CDR2 FQGNSA. The CDR3 runs 16 residues. V lost 1 base and J lost 6, with 16 bases in between. CDR3 sequence reads: CASSLGSFWPLNEQFF. CDR3 DNA sequence: TGTGCCAGCAGCTTAGGGTCCTTTTGGCCCCTCAATGAGCAGTTCTTC.

The chain couples TRBV6-5 to TRBJ2-2; 7 bases line up with TRBD2. The junction had 4 bases not matched to a gene; V was cut back by 2 bases and J by 1 base. The CDR3 consists of 16 residues. The germline V gene encodes CDR1 MNHEY and CDR2 SVGAGI. The CDR3 region has the DNA TGTGCCAGCAGTTACGTTCCTAGCGGGAACACCGGGGAGCTGTTTTTT. Amino acids: CASSYVPSGNTGELFF.

The V gene is TRBV2, the J gene TRBJ2-5; perhaps TRBD2 as D (6 bases). V was cut by 4 bases and J by 2 bases, with 11 bases left in between. The CDR3 totals 14 residues. The germline V gene encodes CDR1 SNHLY and CDR2 FYNNEI. Written as DNA, the CDR3 is TGTGCCAGCAGTGGTGGAGGGCTACAAGAGACCCAGTACTTC. It codes for CASSGGGLQETQYF.